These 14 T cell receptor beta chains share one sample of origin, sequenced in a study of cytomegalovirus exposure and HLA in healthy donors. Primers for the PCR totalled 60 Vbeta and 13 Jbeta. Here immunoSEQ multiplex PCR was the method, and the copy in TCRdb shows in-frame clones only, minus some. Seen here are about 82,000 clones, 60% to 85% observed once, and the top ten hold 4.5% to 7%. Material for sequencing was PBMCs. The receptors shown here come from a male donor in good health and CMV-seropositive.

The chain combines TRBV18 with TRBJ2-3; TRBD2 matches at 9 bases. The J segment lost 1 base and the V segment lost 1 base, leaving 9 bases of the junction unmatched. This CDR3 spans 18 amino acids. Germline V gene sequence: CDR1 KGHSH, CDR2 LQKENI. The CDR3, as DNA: TGTGCCAGCTCACCACGTCCGTTCTTAGCGGGAGGCACAGATACGCAGTATTTT. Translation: CASSPRPFLAGGTDTQYF. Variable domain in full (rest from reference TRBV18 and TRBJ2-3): NAGVMQNPRHLVRRRGQEARLRCSPMKGHSHVYWYRQLPEEGLKFMVYLQKENIIDESGMPKERFSAEFPKEGPSILRIQQVVRGDSAAYFCASSPRPFLAGGTDTQYFGPGTRLTVL.

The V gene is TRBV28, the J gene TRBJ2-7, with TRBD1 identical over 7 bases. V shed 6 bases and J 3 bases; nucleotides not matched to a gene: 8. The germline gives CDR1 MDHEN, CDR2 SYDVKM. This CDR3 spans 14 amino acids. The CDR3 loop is CASSHSGTDYEQYF. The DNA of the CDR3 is TGTGCCAGCAGCCACTCCGGGACAGACTACGAGCAGTACTTC.

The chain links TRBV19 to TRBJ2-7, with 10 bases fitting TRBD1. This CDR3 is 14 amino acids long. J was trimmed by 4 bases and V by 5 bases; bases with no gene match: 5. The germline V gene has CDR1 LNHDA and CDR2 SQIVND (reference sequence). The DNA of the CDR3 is TGTGCCAGTAGTTCCGGACAGGGGGGGTACGAGCAGTACTTC. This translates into CASSSGQGGYEQYF. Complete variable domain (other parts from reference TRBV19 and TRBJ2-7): DGGITQSPKYLFRKEGQNVTLSCEQNLNHDAMYWYRQDPGQGLRLIYYSQIVNDFQKGDIAEGYSVSREKKESFPLTVTSAQKNPTAFYLCASSSGQGGYEQYFGPGTRLTVT.

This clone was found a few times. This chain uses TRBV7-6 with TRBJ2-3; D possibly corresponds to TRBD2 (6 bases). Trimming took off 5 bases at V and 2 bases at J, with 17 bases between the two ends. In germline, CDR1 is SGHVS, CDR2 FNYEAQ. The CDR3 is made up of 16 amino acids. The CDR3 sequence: CASSTPDTGVTDTQYF. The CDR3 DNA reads TGTGCCAGCAGCACCCCTGACACGGGAGTCACAGATACGCAGTATTTT.

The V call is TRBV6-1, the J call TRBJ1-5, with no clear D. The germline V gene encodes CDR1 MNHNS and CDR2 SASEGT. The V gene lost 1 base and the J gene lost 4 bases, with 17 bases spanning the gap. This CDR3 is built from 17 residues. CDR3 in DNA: TGTGCCAGCAGTGAAGAACGGTTCCAGGTCACAAATCAGCCCCAGCATTTT. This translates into CASSEERFQVTNQPQHF.

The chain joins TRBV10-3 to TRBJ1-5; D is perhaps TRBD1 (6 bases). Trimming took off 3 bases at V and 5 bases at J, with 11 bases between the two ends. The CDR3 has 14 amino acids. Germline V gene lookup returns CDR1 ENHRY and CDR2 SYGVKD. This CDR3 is CAISELDRYQPQHF. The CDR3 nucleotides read TGTGCCATCAGTGAACTGGACAGATATCAGCCCCAGCATTTT.

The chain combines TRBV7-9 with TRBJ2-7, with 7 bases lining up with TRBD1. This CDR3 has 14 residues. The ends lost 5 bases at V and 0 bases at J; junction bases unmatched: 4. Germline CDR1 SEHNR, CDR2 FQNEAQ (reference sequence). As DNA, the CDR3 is TGTGCCAGCAGCATCGGGACAGTCTCCTACGAGCAGTACTTC. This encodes CASSIGTVSYEQYF. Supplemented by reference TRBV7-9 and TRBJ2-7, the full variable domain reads DTGVSQNPRHKITKRGQNVTFRCDPISEHNRLYWYRQTLGQGPEFLTYFQNEAQLEKSRLLSDRFSAERPKGSFSTLEIQRTEQGDSAMYLCASSIGTVSYEQYFGPGTRLTVT.

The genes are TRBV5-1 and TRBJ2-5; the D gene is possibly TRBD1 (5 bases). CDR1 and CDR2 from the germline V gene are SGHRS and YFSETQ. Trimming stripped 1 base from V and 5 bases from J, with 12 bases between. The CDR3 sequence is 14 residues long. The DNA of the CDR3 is TGCGCCAGCAGCTTGCAACAGGCAGGTGAGACCCAGTACTTC. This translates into CASSLQQAGETQYF.

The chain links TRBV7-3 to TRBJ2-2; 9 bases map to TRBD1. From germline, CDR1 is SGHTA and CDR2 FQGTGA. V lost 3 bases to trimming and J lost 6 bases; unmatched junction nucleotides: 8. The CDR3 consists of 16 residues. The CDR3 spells CASSFTGTGHAGELFF. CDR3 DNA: TGTGCCAGCAGCTTTACCGGGACAGGGCATGCCGGGGAGCTGTTTTTT.

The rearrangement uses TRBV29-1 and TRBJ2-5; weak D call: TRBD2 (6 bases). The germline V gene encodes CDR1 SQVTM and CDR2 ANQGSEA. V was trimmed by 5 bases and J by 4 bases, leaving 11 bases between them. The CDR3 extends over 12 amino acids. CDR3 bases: TGCAGCGTTTGGCGGGGCGTAGAGACCCAGTACTTC. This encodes CSVWRGVETQYF.

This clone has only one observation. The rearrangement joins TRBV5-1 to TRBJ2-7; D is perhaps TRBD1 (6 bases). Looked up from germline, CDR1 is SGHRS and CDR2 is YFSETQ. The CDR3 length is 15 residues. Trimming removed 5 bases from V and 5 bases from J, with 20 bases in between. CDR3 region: CASSYTGPSGNEQYF. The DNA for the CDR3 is TGCGCCAGCAGTTATACAGGGCCCTCGGGGAACGAGCAGTACTTC.

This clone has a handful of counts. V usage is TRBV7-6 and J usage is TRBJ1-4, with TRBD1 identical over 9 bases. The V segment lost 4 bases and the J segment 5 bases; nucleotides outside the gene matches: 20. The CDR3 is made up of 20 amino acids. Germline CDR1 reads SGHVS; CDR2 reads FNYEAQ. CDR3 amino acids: CASSSTLDRGAFGLNEKLFF. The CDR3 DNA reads TGTGCCAGCAGCTCGACCCTGGACAGGGGCGCCTTCGGCTTAAATGAAAAACTGTTTTTT.

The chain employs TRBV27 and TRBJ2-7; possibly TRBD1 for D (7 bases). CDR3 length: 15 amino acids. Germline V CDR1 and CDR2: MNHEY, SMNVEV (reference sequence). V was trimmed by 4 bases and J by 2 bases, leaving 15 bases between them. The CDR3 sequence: CASSWRAGQAYEQYF. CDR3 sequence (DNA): TGTGCCAGCAGTTGGAGGGCTGGACAGGCCTACGAGCAGTACTTC.

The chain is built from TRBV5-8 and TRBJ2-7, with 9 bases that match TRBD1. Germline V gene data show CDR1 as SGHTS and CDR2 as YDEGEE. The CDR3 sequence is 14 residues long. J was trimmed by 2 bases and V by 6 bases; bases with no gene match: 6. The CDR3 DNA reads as TGTGCCAGCACCAGGGGACAGGGTGCCTACGAGCAGTACTTC. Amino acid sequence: CASTRGQGAYEQYF.